This TCR beta chain was documented in a study of tissue T cells after allogeneic stem cell transplantation. Study summary: Samples with visible lymphocytes on H&E were prioritized for sequencing.

The CDR3 contains 15 residues. V was clipped by 1 base and J by 5 bases, with 12 bases between them. The germline gives CDR1 SGHVS, CDR2 FNYEAQ. Points from the study as a whole: Alloreactivity or antigen specificity of tissue TCRs was not determined; some clones might be host cells. Blood and spleen captured only part of the tissue TCR repertoire.

Sequencing of TCRbeta CDR3 at survey depth gave sequences and template counts. Using immunoSEQ multiplex PCR, the repertoire was profiled, and TCRdb retains in-frame clones only, with some absent. Of around 1,600 clones in the sample, roughly 62% were seen once. In the case of this clone: Its antigen is unidentified.

The receptor was derived from an older female donor with lung cancer. This material consisted of tissue from the stomach, taken at autopsy. This rearrangement joins TRBV7-6 to TRBJ1-3, with D possibly being TRBD1 (5 bases). The CDR3 loop is CASSLGAGTRNTIYF. CDR3 DNA sequence: TGTGCCAGCAGCTTAGGAGCAGGGACCCGAAACACCATATATTTT.